This T cell receptor (beta chain) was obtained from a study of T cell clones after liver transplantation. Study details: A pre-transplant mixed lymphocyte reaction with TCRbeta sequencing defined graft-donor-reactive clones followed in post-transplant blood. Blood was drawn pre-transplant, before withdrawal, and after full or failed withdrawal. Subjects received no induction therapy and standard immunosuppression until randomization at 12-24 months post-transplant.

A remark on this clone: What it recognizes is unknown.

TCRdb keeps only in-frame clones here, not all; method: immunoSEQ multiplex PCR. The sample yields about 75,000 clones, around four fifths seen once. The study's findings and limits: The donor-reactive repertoire was only partly measurable in two subjects, lacking donor cells.

Germline CDR1 reads WSHSY; CDR2 reads SAAADI. V dropped 0 bases and J dropped 2 bases, with 2 bases sitting between them. The CDR3 contains 13 residues. This sequence joins TRBV10-2 and TRBJ1-5, with unresolved D. This specimen was CD4+ T cells from blood, taken roughly 50 months after liver transplant. This sequence originates from a human patient who received a liver transplant. The T cells may partly be graft donor cells. CDR3 nucleotide sequence: TGCGCCAGCAGTGAGTCGGGCAATCAGCCCCAGCATTTT. Residues: CASSESGNQPQHF.